This T cell receptor beta chain stems from a study of T-cell reconstitution after alpha-beta-depleted transplantation in children. The TCRbeta library was prepared with unique molecular identifiers. Each CDR3 protein gets one entry after TCRdb re-called the PCR reads with MiXCR. The profile shows more than 120,000 distinct CDR3 sequences, roughly 9% of them singletons. Study outcomes and limitations: Approximately two months post-transplant, alpha-beta T cells reportedly originated from several hundred expanded graft clones. Surviving thymic progenitors and recipient T cells were the source of high TCRbeta diversity at day 60 in some patients. At the one-year point after transplant, T-cell counts and TCRbeta diversity were found to come mostly from T cells that had been newly produced.

With regard to this clonotype: Antigen specificity is unknown.

The CDR3 is made up of 18 amino acids. The sample consisted of PBMCs, mostly from graft donor cells, taken 180 days after TCRalphabeta/CD19-depleted stem cell transplant. This clonotype was obtained from a female patient aged 2-9 years who had a stem cell transplant for congenital amegakaryocytic thrombocytopenia, so the T cells may come from the graft donor. The genes are TRBV12-3 or TRBV12-4 and TRBJ2-3, with unresolved D. CDR3 in DNA: TGTACCATCAGTCAAGAGGACCAAGGACCCCTTTGGCCAGATACGCAGTATTTT. It encodes CTISQEDQGPLWPDTQYF.